This T cell receptor beta chain stems from a study of shared clonotypes between healthy human individuals. Profiling relied on immunoSEQ multiplex PCR, and the TCRdb table lists in-frame clones only, not all of them. The sample holds approximately 1,000,000 clones, around three quarters seen once. Germline V gives CDR1 SEHNR, CDR2 FQNEAQ (reference sequence). The germline V and J ends were trimmed by 2 bases and 4 bases, with 7 bases remaining between them. CDR3 length: 13 amino acids. This clone appeared a single time. The clonotype originates from a man between 18 and 35 years old in good health. Some clones in this sample may be carry-over from other donors' samples. Sequencing was done on a sample of memory CD4+ T cells from PBMCs. The subset was: CD45RA-negative fraction. J is TRBJ2-3 and V is TRBV7-9; D is ambiguous. The CDR3 loop is CASSLLAPDTQYF. CDR3 DNA sequence: TGTGCCAGCAGCTTATTAGCCCCAGATACGCAGTATTTT.